This T cell receptor (beta chain) was sequenced for a study of blood T cell repertoires in COVID-19. About the research overall: The United States, Italy and Spain supplied acute and convalescent COVID-19 samples.

Data came from immunoSEQ multiplex PCR; TCRdb stores just in-frame clones and leaves some out. The sample has about 220,000 clones, about 88% seen once; the top ten hold 2.5% to 3.5%. Trimming removed 0 bases from V and 1 base from J; junction bases left unmatched: 1. The CDR3 consists of 16 residues. Germline V gene sequence: CDR1 SGHRS, CDR2 YFSETQ. The source is a man in his fifties or sixties who had recovered from COVID-19. This chain connects TRBV5-1 to TRBJ2-3; 11 positions agree with TRBD2. The sequenced material came from peripheral blood. The CDR3 sequence: CASSLATSGGTDTQYF. CDR3 nucleotide sequence: TGCGCCAGCAGCTTGGCGACTAGCGGGGGCACAGATACGCAGTATTTT.